This T cell receptor (beta chain) is from a study of blood T cell repertoires in COVID-19. In the source study's methods: Amplification of reference gene primers was used by the study to estimate nucleated cell counts. TCRdb keeps only in-frame clones here, not all; method: immunoSEQ multiplex PCR. The V and J calls and clone size are taken from that table; D and trimming were inferred from the DNA. This table holds some 180,000 clones, about 88% found once. Enrolled during active infection, Seattle patients were then followed longitudinally. The CDR3 sequence is 18 residues long. This TCR derives from a man between 50 and 59 years old with COVID-19, enrolled during active disease. The material sequenced was peripheral blood. The rearrangement uses TRBV12-2 and TRBJ2-1; TRBD1 is the table's D call and was not checked against the DNA. TRBV12-2 is described as a pseudogene. CDR3 DNA sequence: TGTGCAAGTCGCTTAGCGAGGGGACAGGGGTGTTCCTACAATGAGCAGTTCTTC. Translation: CASRLARGQGCSYNEQFF.